These 27 T cell receptor beta chains share one sample of origin, sequenced in a study of cytomegalovirus exposure and HLA in healthy donors. This PCR relied on a set of 60 Vbeta primers and 13 Jbeta primers. The table came from immunoSEQ multiplex PCR; TCRdb's copy has only in-frame clones and leaves some out. The table lists about 140,000 clones, almost 85% of them singletons. The sequenced material came from PBMCs. The receptors shown here come from a man aged 25 to 40 in good health and CMV-seropositive.

The V gene is TRBV11-3, the J gene TRBJ2-1; D is undetermined. The CDR3 covers 13 residues. Germline assignment: CDR1 SGHNT and CDR2 YENEEA. Trimming stripped 8 bases from V and 7 bases from J, with 15 bases between. CDR3: CASAILYRNEQFF. The CDR3 DNA is TGTGCCAGCGCGATACTTTATCGGAATGAGCAGTTCTTC.

This clone was observed once. The chain is built from TRBV11-3 and TRBJ2-1; weak D call: TRBD1 (5 bases). Trimming pared 5 bases from V and 15 bases from J, leaving 23 bases between. In germline, CDR1 is SGHNT, CDR2 YENEEA. The CDR3 spans 14 residues. The CDR3 nucleotides are TGTGCCAGCAGCCCGTCACGAGGACATGCGAATTTGTTCTTC. Protein: CASSPSRGHANLFF.

The rearrangement joins TRBV7-6 to TRBJ2-4, with D possibly matching TRBD1 (6 bases). Germline V lookup: CDR1 SGHVS, CDR2 FNYEAQ. The CDR3 loop spans 14 amino acids. The ends were cut back, 1 base at V and 6 bases at J, with 10 bases in the middle. This CDR3 is CASSLDAQGNIQYF. The CDR3 bases are TGTGCCAGCAGCTTAGACGCACAGGGAAACATTCAGTACTTC.

This clone has just one count. The chain has TRBV18 and TRBJ2-3; D perhaps matches TRBD2 (5 bases). Germline CDR1 reads KGHSH; CDR2 reads LQKENI. The CDR3 contains 15 residues. Trimming removed 3 bases at V and 2 bases at J, with 12 bases between. This CDR3 reads CASSPAGLDTDTQYF. CDR3 DNA: TGTGCCAGCTCACCGGCGGGTCTAGACACAGATACGCAGTATTTT.

The chain uses TRBV18 and TRBJ1-1; D gene uncertain. Germline CDR1 is KGHSH and CDR2 is LQKENI. V lost 2 bases and J 4 bases, leaving 14 bases between the germline ends. The CDR3 spans 15 residues. The CDR3 spells CASSPSPEVLTEAFF. The CDR3 region has the DNA TGTGCCAGCTCACCATCCCCAGAGGTCCTCACTGAAGCTTTCTTT.

J is TRBJ2-5 and V is TRBV5-4, with 10 bases matching TRBD2. V lost 2 bases to trimming and J lost 4 bases; unmatched junction nucleotides: 2. Per germline, CDR1 SGHNT and CDR2 YYREEE (reference sequence). The CDR3 is made up of 14 amino acids. Written as DNA, the CDR3 is TGTGCCAGCAGCTTACGACTAGCGGGAGAGACCCAGTACTTC. Its protein product is CASSLRLAGETQYF.

The rearrangement joins TRBV9 to TRBJ2-1, with D unclear. The length of the CDR3 is 13 residues. CDR1 SGDLS and CDR2 YYNGEE come from the germline V gene. The V end was cut by 0 bases, the J end by 4 bases, with 5 bases between. CDR3 sequence: CASSVGQYNEQFF. For the CDR3, the DNA is TGTGCCAGCAGCGTAGGACAATACAATGAGCAGTTCTTC.

This clone was observed a handful of times. The chain is built from TRBV9 and TRBJ2-7; no firm D call. CDR3 length: 13 residues. Trimming cost V 0 bases and J 9 bases, with 13 bases left between them. Germline V gene sequence: CDR1 SGDLS, CDR2 YYNGEE. The CDR3 coding sequence is TGTGCCAGCAGCGTAGGGTTAAACAACCCGCAGTACTTC. This encodes CASSVGLNNPQYF. The whole variable domain, filled in from reference TRBV9 and TRBJ2-7, reads DSGVTQTPKHLITATGQRVTLRCSPRSGDLSVYWYQQSLDQGLQFLIQYYNGEERAKGNILERFSAQQFPDLHSELNLSSLELGDSALYFCASSVGLNNPQYFGPGTRLTVT.

The chain has TRBV5-6 and TRBJ1-5, with D tentatively TRBD1 (5 bases). Per germline, CDR1 SGHDT and CDR2 YYEEEE. Trimming removed 0 bases at V and 2 bases at J, with 9 bases between. CDR3 size: 15 residues. CDR3 sequence: CASSLGGAGNQPQHF. CDR3 in DNA: TGTGCCAGCAGCTTGGGTGGGGCCGGCAATCAGCCCCAGCATTTT.

This sequence joins TRBV19 and TRBJ1-2; TRBD1 agrees at 9 bases. The CDR3 runs to 17 residues. CDR1 and CDR2 from the germline V gene are LNHDA and SQIVND (reference sequence). The junction had 14 bases not matched to a gene; V was cut back by 4 bases and J by 5 bases. The CDR3 DNA follows: TGTGCCAGTAGTACCGGGACAGGGCCCGACAGGCCTTATGGCTACACCTTC. This sequence encodes CASSTGTGPDRPYGYTF.

The V gene is TRBV19, the J gene TRBJ2-5; 14 positions agree with TRBD2. The junction had 5 bases not matched to a gene; V was cut back by 6 bases and J by 5 bases. There are 15 residues in the CDR3. Per the germline V gene, CDR1 is LNHDA and CDR2 is SQIVND (reference sequence). CDR3 coding DNA: TGTGCCAGTAGGACTAGCGGGAGGGCCCGGGAGACCCAGTACTTC. Amino acid sequence: CASRTSGRARETQYF.

The genes are TRBV9 and TRBJ2-7; 7 nucleotides agree with TRBD1. The trim removed 4 bases at V and 5 bases at J, leaving 6 bases unmatched. This CDR3 region has 13 residues. Germline CDR1 and CDR2: SGDLS and YYNGEE. Here the CDR3 DNA reads TGTGCCAGCAGCCCCTCACAGGGGAACGAGCAGTACTTC. It specifies CASSPSQGNEQYF.

CDR3 amino acids: CASSSSGTASNQPQHF. As DNA, the CDR3 is TGTGCCAGTAGTAGCTCCGGGACAGCGAGCAATCAGCCCCAGCATTTT. The rearrangement uses TRBV19 and TRBJ1-5, with TRBD1 matching over 7 bases. Germline assignment: CDR1 LNHDA and CDR2 SQIVND (reference sequence). The junction had 7 bases not matched to a gene; V was cut back by 4 bases and J by 1 base. CDR3 length equals 16 residues.

The rearrangement links TRBV7-8 to TRBJ1-2, with D perhaps TRBD1 (5 bases). V lost 4 bases and J 6 bases, leaving 12 bases between the germline ends. The CDR3 spans 13 residues. Looked up from germline, CDR1 is SGHVS and CDR2 is FQNEAQ. In DNA form, the CDR3 reads TGTGCCAGCAGCTCCCACGTACAGGATGGCTACACCTTC. It specifies CASSSHVQDGYTF. Looking up the rest from reference TRBV7-8 and TRBJ1-2 gives the full variable domain: GAGVSQSPRYKVAKRGQDVALRCDPISGHVSLFWYQQALGQGPEFLTYFQNEAQLDKSGLPSDRFFAERPEGSVSTLKIQRTQQEDSAVYLCASSSHVQDGYTFGSGTRLTVV.

The chain has TRBV7-9 and TRBJ2-2, with D perhaps TRBD1 (6 bases). The CDR3 runs to 14 residues. V was clipped by 3 bases and J by 2 bases, with 7 bases between them. Per germline, CDR1 SEHNR and CDR2 FQNEAQ (reference sequence). The CDR3 DNA follows: TGTGCCAGCAGCTTGGACAGAAACACCGGGGAGCTGTTTTTT. It translates to CASSLDRNTGELFF.

The CDR3: CASSFTHPDRVPHEQYF. In nucleotides, the CDR3 is TGTGCCAGCAGTTTTACCCACCCCGACCGGGTTCCGCACGAGCAGTACTTC. The rearrangement joins TRBV27 to TRBJ2-7, with D unresolved. The CDR3 is made up of 17 amino acids. The V gene's germline CDR1 is MNHEY and CDR2 SMNVEV (reference sequence). V was clipped by 3 bases and J by 5 bases, with 23 bases between them.

The rearrangement joins TRBV27 to TRBJ2-2, with 7 bases lining up with TRBD2. Germline loops: CDR1 MNHEY, CDR2 SMNVEV (reference sequence). There are 17 residues in the CDR3. J lost 4 bases, V lost 1 base, and 9 bases had no gene match. CDR3 nucleotides: TGTGCCAGCAGTTTATTGGTGCGGGCTAGCGGCACCGGGGAGCTGTTTTTT. It translates to CASSLLVRASGTGELFF.

In this sample, this clone turned up a few times. V gene TRBV5-6 combines with J gene TRBJ1-1, with 9 bases lining up with TRBD1. The CDR3 is 16 amino acids. Germline values: CDR1 SGHDT, CDR2 YYEEEE. Germline trimming cut 3 bases from V and 10 bases from J; bases unmatched to any gene: 16. The CDR3 coding sequence is TGTGCCAGCAGCTCCGCCCGGGACAGGGATCCTTGGGGAGCTTTCTTT. It encodes CASSSARDRDPWGAFF. The whole variable domain, filled in from reference TRBV5-6 and TRBJ1-1, reads DAGVTQSPTHLIKTRGQQVTLRCSPKSGHDTVSWYQQALGQGPQFIFQYYEEEERQRGNFPDRFSGHQFPNYSSELNVNALLLGDSALYLCASSSARDRDPWGAFFGQGTRLTVV.

The chain couples TRBV29-1 to TRBJ2-7; a weak D match, TRBD1 (5 bases). Per germline, CDR1 SQVTM and CDR2 ANQGSEA. Trimming cost V 6 bases and J 2 bases, with 17 bases left between them. CDR3 size: 14 residues. The CDR3 region has the DNA TGCAGCGTCCTGACAGCCGAAGCAACCTACGAGCAGTACTTC. Translated, it gives CSVLTAEATYEQYF.

This clone was picked up a small number of times. V and J are TRBV10-2 and TRBJ2-7; 8 bases align to TRBD1. Trimming cost V 5 bases and J 3 bases; bases outside gene matches: 6. The CDR3 covers 14 residues. Germline CDR1 and CDR2: WSHSY and SAAADI. CDR3 sequence (DNA): TGCGCCAGCAGTTCAGGACAGGGTGTCTACGAGCAGTACTTC. The encoded protein is CASSSGQGVYEQYF.

The chain links TRBV28 to TRBJ2-5; D remains unclear. The better agreement between TRBJ2-7 and the DNA end casts doubt on the J call. CDR1 is MDHEN, CDR2 SYDVKM, per germline. The CDR3 loop spans 13 amino acids. CDR3 amino acids: CASSLLSTPEQYF. The CDR3 DNA is TGTGCCAGCAGTTTATTGAGCACCCCCGAGCAGTACTTC.

This clone occurred a few times. The chain employs TRBV5-3 and TRBJ1-1; D is possibly TRBD1 (5 bases). TRBV5-3 is an ORF for which the function is uncertain. V shed 7 bases and J shed 3 bases, with 19 bases lying between them. The CDR3 covers 15 residues. CDR3 sequence (DNA): TGTGCCAGAGGCAGGGTCTCCGTTGGGTACACTGAAGCTTTCTTT. Protein product: CARGRVSVGYTEAFF.

The J gene is TRBJ2-5, the V gene TRBV27; tentatively, D is TRBD2 (6 bases). This CDR3 has 15 amino acids. V lost 1 base and J 5 bases, leaving 14 bases between the germline ends. Germline CDR1 and CDR2: MNHEY and SMNVEV (reference sequence). Here the CDR3 DNA reads TGTGCCAGCAGTTTATTAAAGGGTGGAGGGGAGACCCAGTACTTC. Protein sequence: CASSLLKGGGETQYF.

The genes are TRBV10-1 and TRBJ2-3, with 10 bases identical to TRBD1. This CDR3 is 15 amino acids long. With V trimmed by 2 bases and J by 5 bases, 4 bases remained unmatched. Germline values: CDR1 WNHNN, CDR2 SYGVQD (reference sequence). CDR3 nucleotide sequence: TGCGCCAGCAGTGAGCCGGGACAGGGGATAGATACGCAGTATTTT. Protein: CASSEPGQGIDTQYF.

The CDR3 loop is CATRGGTTSTDTQYF. CDR3 nucleotide sequence: TGTGCCACCCGGGGGGGGACCACTAGCACAGATACGCAGTATTTT. The V gene is TRBV2, the J gene TRBJ2-3; 8 bases map to TRBD2. Germline V gene lookup returns CDR1 SNHLY and CDR2 FYNNEI. CDR3 length: 15 residues. The V segment lost 10 bases and the J segment 0 bases; nucleotides outside the gene matches: 9.

This rearrangement joins TRBV5-1 to TRBJ1-1; perhaps TRBD1 as D (5 bases). This CDR3 region has 10 residues. V lost 5 bases to trimming and J lost 8 bases, with 7 bases between them. CDR1 and CDR2 from the germline V gene are SGHRS and YFSETQ. The CDR3 coding sequence is TGCGCCAGCAGAGGGGTAGAAGCTTTCTTT. Protein product: CASRGVEAFF. Supplemented by reference TRBV5-1 and TRBJ1-1, the full variable domain reads KAGVTQTPRYLIKTRGQQVTLSCSPISGHRSVSWYQQTPGQGLQFLFEYFSETQRNKGNFPGRFSGRQFSNSRSEMNVSTLELGDSALYLCASRGVEAFFGQGTRLTVV.

This chain uses TRBV7-3 with TRBJ2-3; possibly TRBD2 for D (6 bases). Germline CDR1 reads SGHTA; CDR2 reads FQGTGA. V dropped 5 bases and J dropped 0 bases, with 15 bases sitting between them. CDR3 length: 16 residues. CDR3 bases: TGTGCCAGCAGCCCCGCCGGGGGACCAAGCACAGATACGCAGTATTTT. Residues: CASSPAGGPSTDTQYF.